The T cell receptor beta chain under discussion was sequenced for a study of T cells in Graves' hyperthyroidism and ophthalmopathy. The CDR3 regions of TCR beta were amplified from RNA transcripts. First-round RT-PCR of the TCR CDR3 relied on the HTBI primer set. TCRdb independently ran MiXCR on the multiplex PCR reads; one entry per CDR3 protein. This sample has hundreds of thousands of distinct CDR3 sequences, with about a sixth found just once. This clonotype was seen repeatedly, ten times or more. Its antigen is undetermined. Clinical symptoms, serum thyroxine and TRAb, thyroid ultrasound and orbital computed tomography together formed the diagnostic basis. Germline-derived CDR1 and CDR2 are SNHLY and FYNNEI. Trimming took 6 bases from V and 1 from J, leaving 10 bases between them. This CDR3 has 14 residues. Regarding the study as a whole: Ophthalmopathy onset followed model prediction by a median approximately 7 months.

The clonotype originates from a woman between 18 and 29 years old with Graves' hyperthyroidism. Sample: blood. The chain uses TRBV2 and TRBJ2-1; D perhaps matches TRBD1 (6 bases). The CDR3: CASRWTASYNEQFF. The CDR3 DNA is TGTGCCAGCAGGTGGACAGCTTCCTACAATGAGCAGTTCTTC.